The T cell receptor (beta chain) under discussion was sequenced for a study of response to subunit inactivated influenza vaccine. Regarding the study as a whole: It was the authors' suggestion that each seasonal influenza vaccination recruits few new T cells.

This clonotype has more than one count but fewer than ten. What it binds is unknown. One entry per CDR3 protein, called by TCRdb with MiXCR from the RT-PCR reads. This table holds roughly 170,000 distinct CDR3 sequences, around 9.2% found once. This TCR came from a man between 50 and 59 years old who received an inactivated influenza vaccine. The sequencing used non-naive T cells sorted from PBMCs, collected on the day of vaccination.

Here the CDR3 DNA reads TGTGCCAGCAAGTTCCGGGACAGGTACGAGCAGTACTTC. Translating gives CASKFRDRYEQYF. The V and J genes are TRBV28 and TRBJ2-7, with 8 bases aligning to TRBD1. The germline gives CDR1 MDHEN, CDR2 SYDVKM. Trimming at V came to 7 bases and at J to 4 bases, leaving 6 bases not matched to a gene. The CDR3 spans 13 residues. Full variable domain (rest looked up from reference TRBV28 and TRBJ2-7): DVKVTQSSRYLVKRTGEKVFLECVQDMDHENMFWYRQDPGLGLRLIYFSYDVKMKEKGDIPEGYSVSREKKERFSLILESASTNQTSMYLCASKFRDRYEQYFGPGTRLTVT.